This is a list of T cell receptor beta chains from one sample in a study of human T cells and chemical hapten exposure. In TCRdb, the RACE reads were re-called with MiXCR into one record per CDR3 protein. This repertoire shows around 300,000 distinct CDR3 sequences, around 7.7% found once; its top ten account for 1.2%. The sequences come from whole blood, collected in connection with sensitization to the hapten diphenylcyclopropenone (DPC). These receptors all come from a man aged 18 to 35 with alopecia areata. Some clones in this sample may be carry-over from other donors' samples. Each CDR3 is given with its conserved first and last residue. Each record gives: CDR3 length, V gene, J gene, clone size, CDR3 protein. The listing skips clone size in some rows; elsewhere it reads once, few, many or a size class.

>15|TRBV10-2|TRBJ1-2|NA
CASSDLIGTDYGYTF
>14|TRBV7-2|TRBJ1-4|NA
CASNREKANEKLFF
>14|TRBV9|TRBJ1-2|many
CASSVAQDYYGYTF
>12|TRBV29-1|TRBJ2-1|NA
CSVRPNQGAQFF
>16|TRBV6-1|TRBJ2-5|NA
CASSQYHPSVRETQYF
>15|TRBV12-3/TRBV12-4|TRBJ2-7|few
CASSPDRIRTYEQYF
>13|TRBV29-1|TRBJ2-4|NA
CSVGWGSKNIQYF
>14|TRBV11-3|TRBJ1-6|few
CASSFSSYNSPLHF
>15|TRBV6-4|TRBJ2-1|few
CASSPGTKPYNEQFF
>15|TRBV4-2|TRBJ1-1|NA
CASSQEGRVNTEAFF
>13|TRBV28|TRBJ2-3|NA
CASKGGGQDTQYF
>15|TRBV4-2|TRBJ2-1|many
CASSPESFSYNEQFF